The 5 T cell receptor beta chains listed next were all sequenced from one sample in a study of a mutant IDH1 vaccine in newly diagnosed glioma (dated by TCRdb to 2020 to 2023). This sample's time point label indicates: week 11, during vaccination. Every vaccine dose consisted of 300 ug of a 20-mer mutant IDH1 peptide in Montanide, administered subcutaneously together with topical imiquimod. No antigen has been assigned to these receptors. Libraries came from the immunoSEQ multiplex PCR assay. Entries here come from immuneACCESS through TCRdb and include only in-frame sequences with V and J called. Some clones fail to appear in such tables; in the studies checked, an unresolved V gene covers under half of the shortfall, and the cause of the remainder is unknown. The sample data list tens of thousands of clones, and approximately 80% of these were observed just once. Of the sample, about 3.8% falls within the top ten clones.

The source was PBMCs, collected from a glioma patient whose treatment included an IDH1 peptide vaccine. Receptor source: a young man with glioma.

V is TRBV28 and J is TRBJ2-5; TRBD2 matches 9 bases. This CDR3 is 16 amino acids long. The germline V gene has CDR1 MDHEN and CDR2 SYDVKM. J gave up 1 base and V 5 bases, and 8 bases lay outside the gene matches. The CDR3 sequence is CASSATSGAAQETQYF. The DNA for the CDR3 is TGTGCCAGCAGTGCGACTAGCGGAGCCGCCCAAGAGACCCAGTACTTC.

This chain joins TRBV19 and TRBJ2-7, with a weak D call TRBD1 (6 bases). The V end was cut by 6 bases, the J end by 1 base, with 13 bases between. This CDR3 has 14 amino acids. Germline V lookup: CDR1 LNHDA, CDR2 SQIVND (reference sequence). In nucleotides, the CDR3 is TGTGCCAGTAGCACTCCGGGACATTCCTACGAGCAGTACTTC. This translates into CASSTPGHSYEQYF.

This chain connects TRBV2 to TRBJ2-2; 11 bases are a match to TRBD2. CDR1 is SNHLY and CDR2 is FYNNEI in the germline V gene. The CDR3 runs to 14 residues. V lost 8 bases, J lost 2 bases, and 1 base stayed unmatched. The DNA of the CDR3 is TGTGCCAGCGGGACTAGCGGAAACACCGGGGAGCTGTTTTTT. This gives the protein CASGTSGNTGELFF.

The rearrangement links TRBV7-9 to TRBJ2-5; 10 nucleotides align to TRBD1. This CDR3 spans 14 amino acids. Germline V gene sequence: CDR1 SEHNR, CDR2 FQNEAQ (reference sequence). The ends lost 5 bases at V and 3 bases at J; junction bases unmatched: 3. This CDR3 is CASSRQGAEETQYF. The CDR3 coding sequence is TGTGCCAGCAGCAGACAGGGGGCCGAAGAGACCCAGTACTTC.

This clone came up once. The chain couples TRBV7-2 to TRBJ1-3; 9 bases match TRBD1. The CDR3 length is 16 residues. J gave up 4 bases and V 3 bases, and 7 bases lay outside the gene matches. Germline-derived CDR1 and CDR2 are SGHTA and FQGNSA. This CDR3 reads CASSFLQGASGNTIYF. In nucleotides, the CDR3 is TGTGCCAGCAGCTTCCTACAGGGGGCGTCGGGAAACACCATATATTTT.